One and the same sample provided the 20 T cell receptor beta chains below, sequenced in a study of T cell repertoires in cytomegalovirus infection (dated by TCRdb to the late 2010s). The instrument given in TCRdb is Illumina HiSeq 1500. TCRdb ran its own pipeline on the public reads, namely fastp trimming at Q25 and MiXCR clone calling, and kept in-frame beta chains. Each entry is one CDR3 protein sequence, shown with its most common DNA and genes. This sample comprises almost 550,000 distinct CDR3 sequences, more than 15% of them detected only once. Jointly, the top ten make up 20% to 30% of the sample. Sequenced: CD8+ T cells from PBMCs. The receptor set was obtained from a human donor in good health (CMV status not recorded). Some clones in this sample may be carry-over from other donors' samples.

This clonotype showed up many times. The chain employs TRBV15 and TRBJ1-6; D may be TRBD1 (5 bases). This CDR3 has 15 amino acids. V lost 5 bases and J 0 bases, leaving 8 bases between the germline ends. Germline values: CDR1 LNHNV, CDR2 YYDKDF (reference sequence). CDR3 bases: TGTGCCACCAGCGCAGGGAGCTCCTATAATTCACCCCTCCACTTT. Its translation: CATSAGSSYNSPLHF.

This clonotype came up a few times. J is TRBJ1-5 and V is TRBV7-9; D remains unclear. CDR3 length: 12 residues. Germline lookup yields CDR1 SEHNR and CDR2 FQNEAQ (reference sequence). The CDR3, as DNA: TGTGTCGCCAGTGGAGACAATCAGCCCCAGCATTTT. It is translated as CVASGDNQPQHF.

This clonotype has only a few counts. This could be a read error, since a much larger clone is one nucleotide away. The chain employs TRBV6-1 and TRBJ2-7; 10 bases align to TRBD1. Trimming took 0 bases from V and 2 from J; bases not matched to a gene: 1. Germline V gene sequence: CDR1 MNHNS, CDR2 SASEGT. The CDR3 has 15 amino acids. Written as DNA, the CDR3 is TGTGCCAGCAGTGAAGCGACAGGGGGCCCCTACGAGCAGTACTTC. Amino acid sequence: CASSEATGGPYEQYF.

This clonotype was seen many times. V is TRBV7-8 and J is TRBJ2-7; no clear D gene. The CDR3 is 14 residues long. Deletions cut 2 bases from V and 2 bases from J, with 10 bases between. Germline CDR1 is SGHVS and CDR2 is FQNEAQ. The CDR3 nucleotides read TGTGCCAGCAGCTTATCTGCAGACACCTACGAGCAGTACTTC. Translation: CASSLSADTYEQYF.

The chain employs TRBV11-2 and TRBJ2-7; 13 bases match TRBD2. Looked up from germline, CDR1 is SGHAT and CDR2 is FQNNGV. CDR3 length equals 16 residues. Germline trimming cut 1 base from V and 7 bases from J; bases unmatched to any gene: 7. In nucleotides, the CDR3 is TGTGCCAGCAGCTTAGGACCGACTAGCGGGGGGTATGAGCAGTACTTC. Its protein product is CASSLGPTSGGYEQYF.

The gene calls are TRBV5-4 and TRBJ2-5; D may be TRBD2 (6 bases). V was shortened by 4 bases and J by 1 base, with 14 bases between the two germline ends. CDR3 size: 15 residues. CDR1 is SGHNT, CDR2 YYREEE, per germline (reference sequence). The CDR3 loop reads CASSGGLTLQETQYF. CDR3 DNA: TGTGCCAGCAGCGGGGGACTTACCCTCCAAGAGACCCAGTACTTC.

V gene TRBV20-1 combines with J gene TRBJ1-5; TRBD1 aligns across 9 bases. CDR1 and CDR2 (germline): DFQATT, SNEGSKA (reference sequence). J was trimmed by 2 bases and V by 1 base; bases with no gene match: 0. The CDR3 consists of 14 residues. The CDR3 here is CSARGTGGNQPQHF. The CDR3 nucleotides read TGCAGTGCTAGAGGGACAGGGGGCAATCAGCCCCAGCATTTT.

Concerning this clonotype itself: It is likely a read error, because the conserved phenylalanine at the end of the CDR3 is missing. The chain joins TRBV2 to TRBJ2-7; perhaps TRBD2 as D (5 bases). V lost 3 bases, J lost 0 bases, and 12 bases lay in between. CDR1 and CDR2 (germline): SNHLY, FYNNEI. This CDR3 comprises 15 residues. The CDR3 loop is CASSEGATSSYEQYL. The CDR3 nucleotides read TGTGCCAGCAGTGAGGGAGCAACGAGCTCCTACGAGCAGTACTTA.

V and J are TRBV4-2 and TRBJ2-7; no clear D. The germline V and J ends were trimmed by 1 base and 4 bases, with 5 bases remaining between them. Germline CDR1 reads LGHNA; CDR2 reads YNFKEQ. The CDR3 consists of 12 residues. The CDR3 sequence: CASSQGWYEQYF. CDR3 in DNA: TGTGCCAGCAGCCAAGGTTGGTACGAGCAGTACTTC.

V is TRBV9 and J is TRBJ1-5, with D hard to call. The V and J ends lost 4 bases and 6 bases respectively, with 11 bases between them. The CDR3 spans 13 residues. CDR1 and CDR2 (germline): SGDLS, YYNGEE. CDR3 in amino acids: CASSPSGAQPQHF. As DNA, the CDR3 is TGTGCCAGCAGCCCCTCGGGAGCTCAGCCCCAGCATTTT.

This clonotype occurred many times. J is TRBJ2-6 and V is TRBV7-2; no reliable D call. This CDR3 has 16 amino acids. Trimming cost V 7 bases and J 0 bases, with 13 bases left between them. Germline-derived CDR1 and CDR2 are SGHTA and FQGNSA. The CDR3 loop is CASTSGWGSGANVLTF. DNA for the CDR3: TGTGCCAGCACCTCTGGGTGGGGCTCTGGGGCCAACGTCCTGACTTTC.

Of note for this clonotype: This could be a read error, since a much larger clone is one nucleotide away. V usage is TRBV6-1 and J usage is TRBJ2-4; D is perhaps TRBD1 (6 bases). The germline CDR1 and CDR2 sequences are MNHNS and SASEGT. The CDR3 runs 14 residues. Trimming took off 3 bases at V and 9 bases at J, with 15 bases between the two ends. CDR3 loop: CASSEEADRTIQYF. The CDR3, as DNA: TGTGCCAGCAGTGAGGAGGCGGACAGAACCATTCAGTACTTC.

The chain recombines TRBV27 with TRBJ2-1, with D perhaps matching TRBD1 (5 bases). Germline CDR1 reads MNHEY; CDR2 reads SMNVEV (reference sequence). Trimming left V 4 bases short and J 0 bases short, with 13 bases between. The CDR3 covers 16 residues. Here the CDR3 DNA reads TGTGCCAGCAGTTCCTCCAGGGATAGCTCCTACAATGAGCAGTTCTTC. Translated, it gives CASSSSRDSSYNEQFF.

This clonotype came up many times. J is TRBJ1-1 and V is TRBV6-6, with TRBD1 as a possible D gene (5 bases). The CDR3 contains 12 residues. Trimming took 7 bases from V and 6 from J, leaving 12 bases between them. Germline V lookup: CDR1 MNHNY, CDR2 SVGAGI (reference sequence). The CDR3 protein is CASISDRSEAFF. In DNA, the CDR3 is TGTGCCAGCATTTCAGACAGATCTGAAGCTTTCTTT.

Concerning this clonotype itself: The CDR3 end shows no conserved phenylalanine or tryptophan, and so a read error is likely. The V call is TRBV20-1, the J call TRBJ2-1, with 11 bases matching TRBD2. The V segment lost 2 bases and the J segment 3 bases; nucleotides outside the gene matches: 15. The CDR3 contains 19 residues. CDR1 and CDR2 from the germline V gene are DFQATT and SNEGSKA (reference sequence). CDR3 sequence reads: CSARFLLATTSGDYNEQFL. The CDR3 DNA is TGCAGTGCTAGATTCCTCCTCGCCACGACTAGCGGGGACTACAATGAGCAGTTCTTA.

This clonotype was recorded a few times. The chain recombines TRBV2 with TRBJ1-2, with 7 bases that match TRBD1. The CDR3 loop spans 13 amino acids. With 4 bases clipped from V and 3 bases from J, the junction kept 2 bases outside the gene matches. In germline, CDR1 is SNHLY, CDR2 FYNNEI. CDR3 in DNA: TGTGCCAGCAGTGCAGACAGGGACTATGGCTACACCTTC. This gives the protein CASSADRDYGYTF. Full variable domain (remainder filled in from reference TRBV2 and TRBJ1-2): EPEVTQTPSHQVTQMGQEVILRCVPISNHLYFYWYRQILGQKVEFLVSFYNNEISEKSEIFDDQFSVERPDGSNFTLKIRSTKLEDSAMYFCASSADRDYGYTFGSGTRLTVV.

This clonotype was seen more than once but under ten times. This chain links TRBV29-1 with TRBJ2-4; D ambiguous. Germline V CDR1 and CDR2: SQVTM, ANQGSEA. The CDR3 runs 13 residues. Trimming pared 3 bases from V and 0 bases from J, leaving 6 bases between. The CDR3 loop is CSVDKLAKNIQYF. Written as DNA, the CDR3 is TGCAGCGTTGATAAGTTAGCCAAAAACATTCAGTACTTC.

Ten or more counts support this clonotype. This sequence joins TRBV7-9 and TRBJ1-5, with TRBD1 as a possible D gene (5 bases). From germline, CDR1 is SEHNR and CDR2 FQNEAQ (reference sequence). Trimming cost V 1 base and J 6 bases, with 10 bases left between them. The CDR3 consists of 14 residues. This chain's CDR3 is CASSLGRVGQPQHF. DNA for the CDR3: TGTGCCAGCAGCTTAGGCAGGGTGGGTCAGCCCCAGCATTTT.

In this sample, this clonotype turned up a few times. The chain couples TRBV15 to TRBJ2-5, with TRBD2 matching 8 bases. The germline gives CDR1 LNHNV, CDR2 YYDKDF (reference sequence). The V and J ends lost 0 bases and 2 bases, in that order; junction bases with no gene match: 5. This CDR3 has 16 amino acids. The chain's CDR3 is CATSREASGHQETQYF. As DNA, the CDR3 is TGTGCCACCAGCAGAGAGGCTAGCGGGCATCAAGAGACCCAGTACTTC.

The chain uses TRBV2 and TRBJ2-7, with D possibly being TRBD1 (6 bases). The CDR3 runs 11 residues. The germline V gene encodes CDR1 SNHLY and CDR2 FYNNEI. V lost 4 bases and J 11 bases, leaving 12 bases between the germline ends. The CDR3: CASSGGSGEYF. Written as DNA, the CDR3 is TGTGCCAGCAGTGGGGGATCAGGGGAGTACTTC.